The 12 T cell receptor beta chains below all came from one sample that was sequenced in a study of breast tumors, draining lymph nodes, adjacent tissues. MiXCR, applied by TCRdb to the multiplex PCR reads, yields one record per CDR3 protein. The sample records some 85,000 distinct CDR3 sequences, over 25% being singletons. Samples came from axillary lymph nodes draining the breast cancer. The material sequenced was axillary lymph node tissue. These receptors were taken from a female donor with breast cancer. Some clones in this sample may be carry-over from other donors' samples.

Only a few counts were recorded for this clonotype. This could be a read error, since a much larger clone is one nucleotide away. This CDR3 reads CASSGESSYNEQSF. For the CDR3, the DNA is TGTGCCAGCAGCGGAGAAAGCTCCTACAATGAGCAGTCCTTC. The chain joins TRBV9 to TRBJ2-1; D gene ambiguous. The CDR3 runs to 14 residues. The V gene's germline CDR1 is SGDLS and CDR2 YYNGEE.

The sample holds many counts of this clonotype. The CDR3, as DNA: TGTGCCAGCAGTGATGGCGGGGGCGATACGCAGTATTTT. Amino acid sequence: CASSDGGGDTQYF. The chain carries TRBV6-4 and TRBJ2-3; D perhaps matches TRBD2 (7 bases). Trimming left V 3 bases short and J 6 bases short, with 10 bases between. CDR3 size: 13 residues. Germline V lookup: CDR1 MRHNA, CDR2 SNTAGT.

The J gene is TRBJ1-5, the V gene TRBV20-1, with TRBD1 matching over 7 bases. Germline-derived CDR1 and CDR2 are DFQATT and SNEGSKA (reference sequence). The CDR3 is made up of 12 amino acids. Trimming cost V 3 bases and J 5 bases; bases outside gene matches: 1. CDR3 loop: CSASDRDQPQHF. The CDR3 coding sequence is TGCAGTGCTAGCGACAGGGATCAGCCCCAGCATTTT.

Points on this clonotype: One end of the junction varies from germline; a read error may be responsible. The chain recombines TRBV20-1 with TRBJ1-2; no clear D. This CDR3 comprises 14 residues. In germline, CDR1 is DFQATT, CDR2 SNEGSKA (reference sequence). The CDR3 DNA is TGCAGTGCTCGAGAGGAAGGGTTGAAGTATGGCTACACCTTC. It is translated as CSAREEGLKYGYTF.

As concerns this clonotype: The junction departs from the called germline gene at one end, perhaps through a read error. The chain joins TRBV5-1 to TRBJ2-1, with TRBD1 matching 10 bases. Germline CDR1 SGHRS, CDR2 YFSETQ. The CDR3 has 16 amino acids. CDR3 bases: TGTGCCAGCAGCTTGGCAAGGACAGGGGGTCACAATGAGCAGTTCTTC. It codes for CASSLARTGGHNEQFF.

By sample fraction, this clonotype is medium-sized. The genes are TRBV5-1 and TRBJ2-7; 8 nucleotides line up with TRBD2. This CDR3 contains 13 residues. Germline V lookup: CDR1 SGHRS, CDR2 YFSETQ. V trimming: 0 bases; J trimming: 6 bases; junction bases outside the gene matches: 2. The CDR3 is CASSLAGGLEQYF. The CDR3 DNA reads as TGCGCCAGCAGCTTGGCGGGAGGGCTCGAGCAGTACTTC.

This clonotype has a count of ten or more. This sequence joins TRBV15 and TRBJ1-2; no clear D gene. The germline CDR1 and CDR2 sequences are LNHNV and YYDKDF (reference sequence). V was cut by 1 base and J by 4 bases, with 10 bases left in between. This CDR3 has 14 amino acids. The CDR3 here is CATSRAIPVYGYTF. As DNA, the CDR3 is TGTGCCACCAGCAGAGCCATTCCGGTCTATGGCTACACCTTC.

This clonotype was observed at least ten times. The chain combines TRBV12-3 or TRBV12-4 with TRBJ2-1, with unresolved D. The CDR3 spans 13 residues. Trimming left V 4 bases short and J 7 bases short, with 11 bases between. CDR3 nucleotides: TGTGCCAGCAGTTCCGGGTCTCGGAATGAGCAGTTCTTC. The encoded protein is CASSSGSRNEQFF.

This clonotype showed up just once. One base away lies a much larger clone, so this may be a sequencing read error. The chain recombines TRBV9 with TRBJ2-2, with TRBD1 matching over 8 bases. Germline V lookup: CDR1 SGDLS, CDR2 YYNGEE. This CDR3 region has 13 residues. The CDR3 DNA reads as TGTGCCAGCGGACAGGGCGGAGGCACTGAAGCTTCCTTT. As protein: CASGQGGGTEASF.

This sequence joins TRBV7-9 and TRBJ2-2; 7 positions match TRBD2. Germline V CDR1 and CDR2: SEHNR, FQNEAQ (reference sequence). J was trimmed by 5 bases and V by 5 bases; bases with no gene match: 17. This CDR3 region has 18 residues. In nucleotides, the CDR3 is TGTGCCAGCAGCCACCGCCCGGGCGGGAGCGGTCGGACCGGGGAGCTGTTTTTT. Translation: CASSHRPGGSGRTGELFF.

This clonotype was seen many times. The chain carries TRBV6-6 and TRBJ2-7; 8 bases fit TRBD1. The junction had 5 bases not matched to a gene; V was cut back by 0 bases and J by 4 bases. The CDR3 is 15 residues long. Germline V lookup: CDR1 MNHNY, CDR2 SVGAGI (reference sequence). This chain's CDR3 is CASSYSGQGWYEQYF. The CDR3 DNA sequence: TGTGCCAGCAGTTACTCCGGACAGGGTTGGTACGAGCAGTACTTC.

The chain links TRBV20-1 to TRBJ2-7; D gene unclear. The CDR3 loop spans 14 amino acids. Germline lookup yields CDR1 DFQATT and CDR2 SNEGSKA (reference sequence). V gave up 6 bases and J gave up 0 bases, with 15 bases separating them. CDR3 coding DNA: TGCAGTGCCCACCGCCGCCAGGCCTCCTACGAGCAGTACTTC. Its protein product is CSAHRRQASYEQYF.